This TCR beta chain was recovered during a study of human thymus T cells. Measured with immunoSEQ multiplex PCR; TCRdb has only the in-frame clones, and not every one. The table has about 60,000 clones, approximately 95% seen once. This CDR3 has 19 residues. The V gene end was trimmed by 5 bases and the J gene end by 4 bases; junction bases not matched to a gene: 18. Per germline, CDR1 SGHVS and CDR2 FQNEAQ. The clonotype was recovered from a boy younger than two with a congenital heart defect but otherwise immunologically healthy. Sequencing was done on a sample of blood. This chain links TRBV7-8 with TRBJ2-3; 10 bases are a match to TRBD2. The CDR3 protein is CASSLRDGVAGGWADTQYF. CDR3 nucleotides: TGTGCCAGCAGCCTACGGGACGGGGTAGCGGGGGGATGGGCAGATACGCAGTATTTT.